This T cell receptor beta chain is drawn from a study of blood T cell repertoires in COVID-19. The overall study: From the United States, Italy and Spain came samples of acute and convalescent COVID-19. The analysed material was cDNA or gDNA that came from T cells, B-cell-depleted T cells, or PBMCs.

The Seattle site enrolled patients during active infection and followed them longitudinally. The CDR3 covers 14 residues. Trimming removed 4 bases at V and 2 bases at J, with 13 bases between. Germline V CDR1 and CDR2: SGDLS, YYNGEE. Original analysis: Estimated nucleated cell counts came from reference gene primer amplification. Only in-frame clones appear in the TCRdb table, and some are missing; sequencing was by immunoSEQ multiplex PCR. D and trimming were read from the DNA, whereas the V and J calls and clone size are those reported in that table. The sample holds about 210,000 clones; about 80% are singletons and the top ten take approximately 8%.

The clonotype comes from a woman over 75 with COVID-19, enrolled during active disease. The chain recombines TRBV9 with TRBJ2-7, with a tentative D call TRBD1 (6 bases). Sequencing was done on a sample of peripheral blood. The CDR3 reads CASSPTGAAYEQYF. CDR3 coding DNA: TGTGCCAGCAGCCCGACAGGAGCGGCCTACGAGCAGTACTTC.